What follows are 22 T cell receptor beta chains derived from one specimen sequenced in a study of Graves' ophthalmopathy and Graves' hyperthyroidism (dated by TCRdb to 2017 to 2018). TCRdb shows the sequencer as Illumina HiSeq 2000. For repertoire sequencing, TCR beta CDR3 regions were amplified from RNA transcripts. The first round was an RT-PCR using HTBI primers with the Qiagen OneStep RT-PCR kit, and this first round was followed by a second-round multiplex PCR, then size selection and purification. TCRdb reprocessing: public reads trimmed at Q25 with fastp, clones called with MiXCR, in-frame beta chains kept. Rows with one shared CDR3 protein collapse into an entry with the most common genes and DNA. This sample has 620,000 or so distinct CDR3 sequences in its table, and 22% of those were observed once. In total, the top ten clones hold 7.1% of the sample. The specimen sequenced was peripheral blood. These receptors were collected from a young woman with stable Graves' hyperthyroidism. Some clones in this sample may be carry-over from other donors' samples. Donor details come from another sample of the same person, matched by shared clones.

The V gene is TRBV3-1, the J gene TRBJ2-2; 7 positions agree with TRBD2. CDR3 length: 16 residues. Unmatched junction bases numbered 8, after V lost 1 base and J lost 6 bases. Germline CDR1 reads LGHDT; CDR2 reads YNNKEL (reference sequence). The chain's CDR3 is CASSQASWEGPGELFF. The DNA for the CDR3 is TGTGCCAGCAGCCAAGCGTCGTGGGAGGGCCCCGGGGAGCTGTTTTTT.

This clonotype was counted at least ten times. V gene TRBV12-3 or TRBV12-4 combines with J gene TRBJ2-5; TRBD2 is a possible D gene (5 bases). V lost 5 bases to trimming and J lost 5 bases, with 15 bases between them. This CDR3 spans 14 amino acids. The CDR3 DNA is TGTGCCAGCAGTGGCGGACTGTTAATCGAGACCCAGTACTTC. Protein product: CASSGGLLIETQYF.

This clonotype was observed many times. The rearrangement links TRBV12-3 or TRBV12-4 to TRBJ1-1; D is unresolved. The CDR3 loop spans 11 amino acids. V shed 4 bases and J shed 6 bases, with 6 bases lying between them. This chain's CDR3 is CASSSIAEAFF. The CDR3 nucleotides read TGTGCCAGCAGTTCTATTGCTGAAGCTTTCTTT.

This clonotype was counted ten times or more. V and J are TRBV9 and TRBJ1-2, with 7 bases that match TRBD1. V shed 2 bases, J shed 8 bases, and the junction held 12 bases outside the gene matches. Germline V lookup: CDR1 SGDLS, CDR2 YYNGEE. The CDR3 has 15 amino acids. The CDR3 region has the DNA TGTGCCAGCAGCGTGCGAGGGGGCGGAGAAGGAGGCTACACCTTC. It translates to CASSVRGGGEGGYTF.

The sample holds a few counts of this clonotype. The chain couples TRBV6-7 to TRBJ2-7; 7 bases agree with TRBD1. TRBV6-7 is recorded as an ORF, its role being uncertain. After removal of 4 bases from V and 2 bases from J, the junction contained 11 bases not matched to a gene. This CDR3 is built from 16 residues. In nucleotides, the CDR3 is TGTGCCAGCAGTTTTACCGGGACAGAATTTCCCTACGAGCAGTACTTC. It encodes CASSFTGTEFPYEQYF.

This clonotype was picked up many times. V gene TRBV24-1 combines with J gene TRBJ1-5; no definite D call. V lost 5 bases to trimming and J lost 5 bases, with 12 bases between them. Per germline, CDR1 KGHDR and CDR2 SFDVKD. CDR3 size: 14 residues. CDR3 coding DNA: TGTGCCACCAGTGTCAGTACGTCCCATCAGCCCCAGCATTTT. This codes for CATSVSTSHQPQHF.

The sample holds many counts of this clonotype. CDR3 DNA: TGTGCCAGCAGCCCCCCAATGGGCGCCGGGGAGCTGTTTTTT. It codes for CASSPPMGAGELFF. V and J are TRBV12-3 or TRBV12-4 and TRBJ2-2, with no clear D. CDR3 size: 14 residues. The V gene lost 6 bases and the J gene lost 6 bases, with 14 bases spanning the gap.

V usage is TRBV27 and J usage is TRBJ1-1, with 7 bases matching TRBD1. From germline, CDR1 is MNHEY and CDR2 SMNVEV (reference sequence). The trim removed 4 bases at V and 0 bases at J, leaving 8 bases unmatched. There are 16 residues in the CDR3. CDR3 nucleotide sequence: TGTGCCAGCAGTTCATCACACAGGGGCTTGAACACTGAAGCTTTCTTT. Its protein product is CASSSSHRGLNTEAFF.

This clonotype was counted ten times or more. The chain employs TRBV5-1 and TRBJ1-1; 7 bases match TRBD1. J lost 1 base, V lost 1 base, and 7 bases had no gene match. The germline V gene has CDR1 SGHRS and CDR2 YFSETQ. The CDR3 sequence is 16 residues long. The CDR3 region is CASSLIDRAPNTEAFF. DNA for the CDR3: TGCGCCAGCAGCTTGATTGACAGGGCACCGAACACTGAAGCTTTCTTT.

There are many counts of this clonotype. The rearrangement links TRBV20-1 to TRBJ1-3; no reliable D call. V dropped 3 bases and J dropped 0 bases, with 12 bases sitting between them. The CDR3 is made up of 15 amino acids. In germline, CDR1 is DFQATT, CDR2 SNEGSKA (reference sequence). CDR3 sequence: CSASADANSGNTIYF. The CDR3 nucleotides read TGCAGTGCTAGTGCGGACGCTAACTCTGGAAACACCATATATTTT.

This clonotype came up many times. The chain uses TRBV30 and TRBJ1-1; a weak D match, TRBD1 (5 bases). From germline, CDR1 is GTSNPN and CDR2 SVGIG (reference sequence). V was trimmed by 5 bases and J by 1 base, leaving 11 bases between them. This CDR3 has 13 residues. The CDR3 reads CAWSGLRNTEAFF. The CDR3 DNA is TGTGCCTGGTCGGGACTGAGGAACACTGAAGCTTTCTTT.

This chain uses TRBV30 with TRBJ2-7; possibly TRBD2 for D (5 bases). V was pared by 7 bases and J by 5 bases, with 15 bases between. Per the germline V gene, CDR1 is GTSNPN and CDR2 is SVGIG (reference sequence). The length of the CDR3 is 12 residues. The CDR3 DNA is TGTGCCTCTTACAGAGGAGGCAACGAGCAGTACTTC. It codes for CASYRGGNEQYF.

The chain's CDR3 is CSVEFSHYEQYF. CDR3 coding DNA: TGCAGCGTTGAATTTTCCCACTACGAGCAGTACTTC. This chain joins TRBV29-1 and TRBJ2-7; D gene ambiguous. CDR3 length equals 12 residues. Germline V gene lookup returns CDR1 SQVTM and CDR2 ANQGSEA. V was clipped by 2 bases and J by 3 bases, with 8 bases between them.

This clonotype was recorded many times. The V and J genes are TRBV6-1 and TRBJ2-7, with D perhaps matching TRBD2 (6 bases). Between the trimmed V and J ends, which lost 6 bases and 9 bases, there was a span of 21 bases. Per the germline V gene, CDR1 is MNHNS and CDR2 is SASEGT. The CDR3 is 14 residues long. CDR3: CASRGGTASKGQYF. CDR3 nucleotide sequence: TGTGCCAGCAGGGGCGGGACGGCATCTAAAGGGCAGTACTTC.

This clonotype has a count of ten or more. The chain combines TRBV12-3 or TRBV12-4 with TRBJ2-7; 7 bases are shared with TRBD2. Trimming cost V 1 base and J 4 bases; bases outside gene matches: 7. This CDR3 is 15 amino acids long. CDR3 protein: CASSLEWEGRYEQYF. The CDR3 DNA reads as TGTGCCAGCAGTTTAGAGTGGGAGGGCCGGTACGAGCAGTACTTC.

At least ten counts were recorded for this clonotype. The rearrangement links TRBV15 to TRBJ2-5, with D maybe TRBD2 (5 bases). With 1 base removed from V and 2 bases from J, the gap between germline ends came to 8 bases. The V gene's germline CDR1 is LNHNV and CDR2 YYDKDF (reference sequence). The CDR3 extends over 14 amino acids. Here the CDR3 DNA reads TGTGCCACCAGCAGAGTTGGCGGGCAAGAGACCCAGTACTTC. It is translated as CATSRVGGQETQYF.

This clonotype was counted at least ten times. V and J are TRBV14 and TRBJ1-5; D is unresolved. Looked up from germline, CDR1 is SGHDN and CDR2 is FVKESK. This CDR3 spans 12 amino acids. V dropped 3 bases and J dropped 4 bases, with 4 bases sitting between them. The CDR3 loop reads CASSQLNQPQHF. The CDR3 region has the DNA TGTGCCAGCAGCCAGCTGAATCAGCCCCAGCATTTT. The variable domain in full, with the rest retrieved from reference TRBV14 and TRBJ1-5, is EAGVTQFPSHSVIEKGQTVTLRCDPISGHDNLYWYRRVMGKEIKFLLHFVKESKQDESGMPNNRFLAERTGGTYSTLKVQPAELEDSGVYFCASSQLNQPQHFGDGTRLSIL.

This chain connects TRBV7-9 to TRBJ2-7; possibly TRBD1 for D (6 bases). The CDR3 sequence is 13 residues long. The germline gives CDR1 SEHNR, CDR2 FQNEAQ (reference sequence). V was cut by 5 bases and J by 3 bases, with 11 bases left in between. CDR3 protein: CASSRQEIYEQYF. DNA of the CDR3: TGTGCCAGCAGCCGACAGGAGATCTACGAGCAGTACTTC.

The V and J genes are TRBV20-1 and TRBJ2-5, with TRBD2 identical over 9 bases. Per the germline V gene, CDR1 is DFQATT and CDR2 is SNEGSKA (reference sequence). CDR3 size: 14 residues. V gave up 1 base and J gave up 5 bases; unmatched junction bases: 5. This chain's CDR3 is CSARVGLATETQYF. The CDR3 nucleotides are TGCAGTGCTAGAGTAGGACTAGCGACGGAGACCCAGTACTTC.

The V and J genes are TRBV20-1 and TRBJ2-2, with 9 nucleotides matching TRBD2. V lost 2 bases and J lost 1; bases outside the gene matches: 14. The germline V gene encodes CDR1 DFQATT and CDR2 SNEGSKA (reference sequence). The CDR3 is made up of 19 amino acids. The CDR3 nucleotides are TGCAGTGCTAGATCGTTTAGGGCTAGCGGGAAATTGAACACCGGGGAGCTGTTTTTT. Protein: CSARSFRASGKLNTGELFF.

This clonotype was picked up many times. The CDR3 loop is CASSLGVRGQETQYF. CDR3 nucleotides: TGTGCCAGCAGCTTGGGGGTTCGGGGGCAAGAGACCCAGTACTTC. The genes are TRBV7-3 and TRBJ2-5; D is perhaps TRBD2 (6 bases). V lost 3 bases and J 2 bases, leaving 13 bases between the germline ends. CDR1 is SGHTA, CDR2 FQGTGA, per germline. There are 15 residues in the CDR3.

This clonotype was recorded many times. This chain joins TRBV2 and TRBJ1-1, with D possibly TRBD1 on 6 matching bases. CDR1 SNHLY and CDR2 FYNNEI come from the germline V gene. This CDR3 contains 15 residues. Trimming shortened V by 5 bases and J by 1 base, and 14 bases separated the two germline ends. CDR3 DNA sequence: TGTGCCAGCAGTCCACAGGGTAATAGGAACACTGAAGCTTTCTTT. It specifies CASSPQGNRNTEAFF.